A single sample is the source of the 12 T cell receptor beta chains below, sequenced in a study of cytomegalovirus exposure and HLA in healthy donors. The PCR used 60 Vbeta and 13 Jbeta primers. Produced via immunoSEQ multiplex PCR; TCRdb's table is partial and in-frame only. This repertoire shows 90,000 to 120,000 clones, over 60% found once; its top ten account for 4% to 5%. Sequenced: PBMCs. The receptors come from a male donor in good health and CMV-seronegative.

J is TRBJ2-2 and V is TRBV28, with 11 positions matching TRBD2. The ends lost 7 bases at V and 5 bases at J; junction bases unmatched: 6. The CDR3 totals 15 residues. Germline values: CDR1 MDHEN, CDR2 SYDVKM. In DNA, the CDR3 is TGTGCCAGCAACCGCCCTAGCGGGGGGACCGGGGAGCTGTTTTTT. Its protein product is CASNRPSGGTGELFF.

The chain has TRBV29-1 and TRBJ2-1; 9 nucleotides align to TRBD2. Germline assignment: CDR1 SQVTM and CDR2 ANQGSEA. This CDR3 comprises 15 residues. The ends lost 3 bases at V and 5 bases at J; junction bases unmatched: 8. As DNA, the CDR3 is TGCAGCGTTGAGTATCCGGCGGGAGGGGACAATGAGCAGTTCTTC. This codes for CSVEYPAGGDNEQFF.

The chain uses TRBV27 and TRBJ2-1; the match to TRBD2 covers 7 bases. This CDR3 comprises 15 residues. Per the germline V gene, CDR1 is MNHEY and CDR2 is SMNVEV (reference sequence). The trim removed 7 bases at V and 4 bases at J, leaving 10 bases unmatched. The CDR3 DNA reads TGTGCCAGCAATCCCCTCGGGGGGTCATACAATGAGCAGTTCTTC. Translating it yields CASNPLGGSYNEQFF.

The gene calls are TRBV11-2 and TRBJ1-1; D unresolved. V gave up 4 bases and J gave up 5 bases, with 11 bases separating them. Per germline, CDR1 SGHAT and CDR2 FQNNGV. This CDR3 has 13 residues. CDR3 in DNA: TGTGCCAGCAGCTCTTTTTCGGGTACTGAAGCTTTCTTT. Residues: CASSSFSGTEAFF.

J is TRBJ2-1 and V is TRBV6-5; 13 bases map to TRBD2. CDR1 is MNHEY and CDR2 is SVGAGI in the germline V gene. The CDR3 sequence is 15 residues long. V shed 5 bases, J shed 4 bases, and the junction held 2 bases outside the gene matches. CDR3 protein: CASSGGLAGYNEQFF. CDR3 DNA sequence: TGTGCCAGCAGTGGGGGACTAGCGGGGTACAATGAGCAGTTCTTC.

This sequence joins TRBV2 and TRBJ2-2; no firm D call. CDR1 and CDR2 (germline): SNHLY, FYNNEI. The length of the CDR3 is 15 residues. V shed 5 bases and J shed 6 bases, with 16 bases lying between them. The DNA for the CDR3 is TGTGCCAGCAGTCAGAACCGTATTTCGTCCGGGGAGCTGTTTTTT. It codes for CASSQNRISSGELFF. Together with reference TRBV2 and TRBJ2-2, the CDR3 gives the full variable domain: EPEVTQTPSHQVTQMGQEVILRCVPISNHLYFYWYRQILGQKVEFLVSFYNNEISEKSEIFDDQFSVERPDGSNFTLKIRSTKLEDSAMYFCASSQNRISSGELFFGEGSRLTVL.

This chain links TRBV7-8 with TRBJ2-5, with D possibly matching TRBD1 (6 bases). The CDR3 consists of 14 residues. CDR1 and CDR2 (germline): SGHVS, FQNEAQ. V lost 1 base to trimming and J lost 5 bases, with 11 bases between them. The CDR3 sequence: CASSLVPGAETQYF. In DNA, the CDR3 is TGTGCCAGCAGCTTAGTTCCAGGGGCCGAGACCCAGTACTTC.

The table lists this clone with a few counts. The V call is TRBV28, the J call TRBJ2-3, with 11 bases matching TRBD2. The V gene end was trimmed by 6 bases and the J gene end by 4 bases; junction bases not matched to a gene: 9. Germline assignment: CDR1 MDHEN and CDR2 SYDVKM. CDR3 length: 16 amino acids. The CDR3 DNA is TGTGCCAGCAGCCCGATACTAGCGGGAGAAGCAGATACGCAGTATTTT. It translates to CASSPILAGEADTQYF.

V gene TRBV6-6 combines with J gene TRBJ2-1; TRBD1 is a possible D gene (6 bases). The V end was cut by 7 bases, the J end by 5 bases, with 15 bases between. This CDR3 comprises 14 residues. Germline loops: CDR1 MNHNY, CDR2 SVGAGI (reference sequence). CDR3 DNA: TGTGCCAGCACCCTAGGGGGATTGAACAATGAGCAGTTCTTC. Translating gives CASTLGGLNNEQFF.

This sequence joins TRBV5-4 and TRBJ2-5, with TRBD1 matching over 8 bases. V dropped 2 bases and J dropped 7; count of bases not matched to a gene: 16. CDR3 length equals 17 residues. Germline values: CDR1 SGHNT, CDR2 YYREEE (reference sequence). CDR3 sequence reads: CASSFGTGGRIHMTQYF. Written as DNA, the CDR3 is TGTGCCAGCAGCTTTGGTACAGGGGGTCGGATCCATATGACCCAGTACTTC.

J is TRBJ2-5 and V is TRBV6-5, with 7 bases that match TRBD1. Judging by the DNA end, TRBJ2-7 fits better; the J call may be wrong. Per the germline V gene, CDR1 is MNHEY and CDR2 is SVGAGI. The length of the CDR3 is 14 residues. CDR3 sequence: CASSYTQGAYEQYF. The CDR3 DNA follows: TGTGCCAGCAGTTATACCCAGGGGGCCTACGAGCAGTACTTC.

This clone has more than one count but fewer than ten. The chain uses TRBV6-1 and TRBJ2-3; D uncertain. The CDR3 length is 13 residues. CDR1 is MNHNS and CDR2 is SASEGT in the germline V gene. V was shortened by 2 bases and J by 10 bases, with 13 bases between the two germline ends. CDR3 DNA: TGTGCCAGCAGTGAACAGACTTCTCGGGCGCAGTATTTT. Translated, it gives CASSEQTSRAQYF.